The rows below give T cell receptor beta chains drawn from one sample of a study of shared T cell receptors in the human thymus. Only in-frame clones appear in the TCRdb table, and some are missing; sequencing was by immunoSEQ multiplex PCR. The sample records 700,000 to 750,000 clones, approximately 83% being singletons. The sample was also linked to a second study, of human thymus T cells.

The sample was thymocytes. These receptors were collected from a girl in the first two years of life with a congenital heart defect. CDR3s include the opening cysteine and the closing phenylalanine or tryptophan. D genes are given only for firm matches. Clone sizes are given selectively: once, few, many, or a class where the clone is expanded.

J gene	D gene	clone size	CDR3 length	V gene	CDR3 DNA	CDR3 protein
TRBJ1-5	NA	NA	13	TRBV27	TGTGCCAGCGGCCCTCTGGGAGATTCCTCCCAGCATTTT	CASGPLGDSSQHF
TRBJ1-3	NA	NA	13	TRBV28	TGTGCCAGCAATACCGGGGTTGGAAACACCATATATTTT	CASNTGVGNTIYF
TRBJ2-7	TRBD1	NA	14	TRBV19	TGTGCCAGTAGTCAAGGACAGGGCTACTACGAGCAGTACTTC	CASSQGQGYYEQYF
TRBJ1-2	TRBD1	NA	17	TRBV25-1	TGTGCCAGCAGTGATTTCAGGGGGCAATACCCCGGCTATGGCTACACCTTC	CASSDFRGQYPGYGYTF
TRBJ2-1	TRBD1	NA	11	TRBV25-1	TGTGCCAGCAGGCTAGGGGGCGCGGAGTTCTTC	CASRLGGAEFF
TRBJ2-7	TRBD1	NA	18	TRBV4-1	TGCGCCAGCAGCCAAGAAGGACCGACAGGGGGCCTGATCTACGAGCAGTACTTC	CASSQEGPTGGLIYEQYF
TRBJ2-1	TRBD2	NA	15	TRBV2	TGTGCCAGCAGGCGGGGGGGCAATTCCTACAATGAGCAGTTCTTC	CASRRGGNSYNEQFF
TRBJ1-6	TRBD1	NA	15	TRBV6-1	TGTGCCAGCACCCGGACAGGGGAATATAATTCACCCCTCCACTTT	CASTRTGEYNSPLHF
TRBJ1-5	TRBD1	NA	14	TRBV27	TGTGCCAGCAAAGGGACAGGGCTCTATCAGCCCCAGCATTTT	CASKGTGLYQPQHF
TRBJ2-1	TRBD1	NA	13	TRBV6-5	TGTGCCAGCAGTCCAGACAGGGAGAATGAGCAGTTCTTC	CASSPDRENEQFF
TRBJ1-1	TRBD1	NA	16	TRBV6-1	TGTGCCAGCAGTGATCCCGGGACAGGGGGCTGCACTGAAGCTTTCTTT	CASSDPGTGGCTEAFF
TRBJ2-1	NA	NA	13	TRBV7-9	TGTGCCAGCAGCACCCCAGGGTACAATGAGCAGTTCTTC	CASSTPGYNEQFF
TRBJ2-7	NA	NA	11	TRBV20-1	TGCAGTGGGGGCAGGACCTACGAGCAGTACTTC	CSGGRTYEQYF
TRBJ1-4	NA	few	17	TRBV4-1	TGCGCCAGCAGCCAAGGAATGCACCCCCGGGGGTTCTGGGTACTGTTTTTT	CASSQGMHPRGFWVLFF
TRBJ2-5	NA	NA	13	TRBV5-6	TGTGCCAGCAGCGCGGGGAGGTCTCAGACCCAGTACTTC	CASSAGRSQTQYF
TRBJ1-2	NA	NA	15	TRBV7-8	TGTGCCAGCGAAACCCTCCGAGGGACAAGTTATGGCTACACCTTC	CASETLRGTSYGYTF
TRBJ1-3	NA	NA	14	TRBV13	TGTGCCAGCCGCCAGGGCAGCTCTGGAAACACCATATATTTT	CASRQGSSGNTIYF
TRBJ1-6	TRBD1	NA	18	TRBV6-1	TGTGCCAGCAGGGAAGGGACAGGGGGACTCTCCTATAATTCACCCCTCCACTTT	CASREGTGGLSYNSPLHF
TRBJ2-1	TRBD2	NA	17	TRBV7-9	TGTGCCAGCAGCTCCCGGAAGGGACTAGCGGGCTACAATGAGCAGTTCTTC	CASSSRKGLAGYNEQFF
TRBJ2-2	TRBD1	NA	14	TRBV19	TGTGCCAGCCATGGACAGGGGAGGACCGGGGAGCTGTTTTTT	CASHGQGRTGELFF
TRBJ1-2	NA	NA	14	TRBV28	TGTGCCAGCAGCCGCGGAGTTTCCAACTATGGCTACACCTTC	CASSRGVSNYGYTF
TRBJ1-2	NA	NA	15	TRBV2	TGTGCCAGCAGGGGGTGGGCACGGACAAGGAATGGCTACACCTTC	CASRGWARTRNGYTF
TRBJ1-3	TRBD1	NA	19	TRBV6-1	TGTGCCAGCAGTGAGGGGCAGCCGGGACAGGGGACGACTGGAAACACCATATATTTT	CASSEGQPGQGTTGNTIYF
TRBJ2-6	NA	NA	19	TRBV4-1	TGCGCCAGCAGCCAAGAAAGCGCCCCGGAAAGCTCTGGGGCCAACGTCCTGACTTTC	CASSQESAPESSGANVLTF
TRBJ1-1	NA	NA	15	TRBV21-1	TGTGCCAGCATCTCGGAGGTCAGAAAGAACACTGAAGCTTTCTTT	CASISEVRKNTEAFF
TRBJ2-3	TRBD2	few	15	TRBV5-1	TGCGCCAGCAGGACTAGCGGGGGGCCCACAGATACGCAGTATTTT	CASRTSGGPTDTQYF
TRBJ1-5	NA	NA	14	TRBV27	TGTGCCAGCAGATCAGGGGATTCAAATCAGCCCCAGCATTTT	CASRSGDSNQPQHF
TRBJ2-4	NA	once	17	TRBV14	TGTGCCAGCAGCCAAGATGGTCGCCGGGGAGAGAAAAACATTCAGTACTTC	CASSQDGRRGEKNIQYF
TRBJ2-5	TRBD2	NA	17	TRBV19	TGTGCCAGTAGTCCACGGACTAGCGGGGGGGCGGGGGAGACCCAGTACTTC	CASSPRTSGGAGETQYF
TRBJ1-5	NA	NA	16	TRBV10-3	TGTGCCACCTCACCTGTCCTGGACAGTTTCAATCAGCCCCAGCATTTT	CATSPVLDSFNQPQHF
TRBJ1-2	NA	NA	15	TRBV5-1	TGCGCCAGCAGCTTTGAGGCGCGGGAAGACTATGGCTACACCTTC	CASSFEAREDYGYTF
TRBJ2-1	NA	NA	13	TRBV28	TGTGCCAGCAGTTCAGGTTTTTCGAATGAGCAGTTCTTC	CASSSGFSNEQFF
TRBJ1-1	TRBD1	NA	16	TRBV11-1	TGTGCCAGCAGCTTCCCGGGACAGGGGGCGGACACTGAAGCTTTCTTT	CASSFPGQGADTEAFF
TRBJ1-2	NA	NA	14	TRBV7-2	TGTGCCAGCAGCTTAGCACGGGGAACATATGGCTACACCTTC	CASSLARGTYGYTF
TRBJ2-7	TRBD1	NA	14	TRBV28	TGTGCCAGCACCTGGGGACAGGGGCCCTACGAGCAGTACTTC	CASTWGQGPYEQYF
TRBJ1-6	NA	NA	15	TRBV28	TGTGCCAGCAGTTTACTGGGACACAGCAATTCACCCCTCCACTTT	CASSLLGHSNSPLHF
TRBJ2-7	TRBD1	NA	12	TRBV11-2	TGTGCCAGCACCCAGAAGGAGGACAGGGCTGTTTTC	CASTQKEDRAVF
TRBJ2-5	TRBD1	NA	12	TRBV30	TGTGCCTGGAGTGTACGAGGACAGGGACGGTACTTC	CAWSVRGQGRYF
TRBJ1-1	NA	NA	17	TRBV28	TGTGCCAGCAGTTTGACCGCAGGGGAACGGATGAACACTGAAGCTTTCTTT	CASSLTAGERMNTEAFF
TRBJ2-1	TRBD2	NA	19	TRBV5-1	TGCGCCAGCAGCGAAACCCCGGGACTAGCGGGGGGGTCCTACAATGAGCAGTTCTTC	CASSETPGLAGGSYNEQFF
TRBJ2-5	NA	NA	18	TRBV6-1	TGTGCCAGCAGTGACGGGGGTTCACGCGGGGCGTACCAAGAGACCCAGTACTTC	CASSDGGSRGAYQETQYF
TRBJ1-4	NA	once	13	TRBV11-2	TGTGCCAGCAGCCGGACTGCTAATGAAAAACTGTTTTTT	CASSRTANEKLFF
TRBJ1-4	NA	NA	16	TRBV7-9	TGTGCCAGCAGCTCCATACCCAGGGTGGCTAATGAAAAACTGTTTTTT	CASSSIPRVANEKLFF
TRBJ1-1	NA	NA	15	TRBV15	TGTGCCACCAGCATGAGGCCGGGGGACCTCACTGAAGCTTTCTTT	CATSMRPGDLTEAFF
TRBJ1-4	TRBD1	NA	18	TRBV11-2	TGTGCCAGCAGCTTAGGTTGCGGGACAGGGGGCTGTAGTGAAAAACTGTTTTTT	CASSLGCGTGGCSEKLFF
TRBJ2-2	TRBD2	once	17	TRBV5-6	TGTGCCAGCAGGGGACGTAGCGGGGGGCCGAACACCGGGGAGCTGTTTTTT	CASRGRSGGPNTGELFF
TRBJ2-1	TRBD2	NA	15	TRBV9	TGTGCCAGCAGCGTAGTTCCTAGCGGGGATTATGAGCAGTTCTTC	CASSVVPSGDYEQFF
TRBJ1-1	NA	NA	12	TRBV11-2	TGTGCCAGCAGCTTAGGGGGAGTCAAAGCTTTCTTT	CASSLGGVKAFF
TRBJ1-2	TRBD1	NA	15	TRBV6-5	TGTGCCAGCATTAACAGGGGGGGCGCCGGCTATGGCTACACCTTC	CASINRGGAGYGYTF
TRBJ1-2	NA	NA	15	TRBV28	TGTGCCAGCAGTTATGTCAGGGGTTTCTTCTATGGCTACACCTTC	CASSYVRGFFYGYTF
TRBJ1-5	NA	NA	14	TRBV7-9	TGTGCCAGCAGCTTCCAGGGGTGGGGTCAGCCCCAGCATTTT	CASSFQGWGQPQHF
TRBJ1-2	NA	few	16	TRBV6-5	TGTGCCAGCAGTTACTCGAGATTCAGGGTTAACTATGGCTACACCTTC	CASSYSRFRVNYGYTF
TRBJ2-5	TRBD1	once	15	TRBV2	TGTGCCAGCAGCCGGACAGGGGTTATTCCGGAGACCCAGTACTTC	CASSRTGVIPETQYF
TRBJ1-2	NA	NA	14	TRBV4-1	TGCGCCAGCAGCCAAACCACTACCGCTCGAGGCTACACCTTC	CASSQTTTARGYTF
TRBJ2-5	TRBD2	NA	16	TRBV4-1	TGCGCCAGCAGCCAACGGGCGGGGGTTTTCCAAGAGACCCAGTACTTC	CASSQRAGVFQETQYF